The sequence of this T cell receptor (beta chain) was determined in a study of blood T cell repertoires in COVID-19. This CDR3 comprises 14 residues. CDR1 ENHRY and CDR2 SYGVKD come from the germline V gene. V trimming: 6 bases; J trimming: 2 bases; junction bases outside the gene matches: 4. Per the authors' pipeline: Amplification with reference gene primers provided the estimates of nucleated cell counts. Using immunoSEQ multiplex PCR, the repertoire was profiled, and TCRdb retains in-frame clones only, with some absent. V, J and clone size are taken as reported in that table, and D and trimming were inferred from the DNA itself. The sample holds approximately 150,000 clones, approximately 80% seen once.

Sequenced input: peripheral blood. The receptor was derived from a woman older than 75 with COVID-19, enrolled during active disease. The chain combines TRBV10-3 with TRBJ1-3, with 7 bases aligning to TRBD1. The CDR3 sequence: CAISGTGAGNTIYF. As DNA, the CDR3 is TGTGCCATCAGCGGCACAGGGGCTGGAAACACCATATATTTT.